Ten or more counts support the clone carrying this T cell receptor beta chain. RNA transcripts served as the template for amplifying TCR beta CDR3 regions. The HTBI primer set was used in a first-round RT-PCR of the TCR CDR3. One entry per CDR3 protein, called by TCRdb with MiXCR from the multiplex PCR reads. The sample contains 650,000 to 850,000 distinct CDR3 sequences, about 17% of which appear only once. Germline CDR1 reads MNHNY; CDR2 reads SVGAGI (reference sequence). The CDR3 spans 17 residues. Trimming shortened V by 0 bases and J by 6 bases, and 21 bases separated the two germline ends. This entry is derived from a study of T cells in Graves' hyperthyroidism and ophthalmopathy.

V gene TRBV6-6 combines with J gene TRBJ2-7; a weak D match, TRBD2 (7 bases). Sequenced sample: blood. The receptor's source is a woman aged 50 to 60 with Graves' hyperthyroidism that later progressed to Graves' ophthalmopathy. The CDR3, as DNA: TGTGCCAGCAGTTACTCGTCGGGGGGCGCGTATCGAACCGAGCAGTACTTC. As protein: CASSYSSGGAYRTEQYF.